This TCR beta chain was captured by sequencing in a study of cytomegalovirus exposure and HLA in healthy donors. Study-level findings and limits: Listed as cytomegalovirus-associated were 164 TCR beta chains. A few of the chains that were CMV-associated were confirmed in vitro to be specific for CMV antigens.

The donors were members of the approximately 110-subject validation cohort (separate from the roughly 670-subject first cohort). As to this clone: Its antigen remains unknown.

Germline-derived CDR1 and CDR2 are SGDLS and YYNGEE. The length of the CDR3 is 16 residues. V was pared by 4 bases and J by 6 bases, with 13 bases of the junction left unmatched. Using immunoSEQ multiplex PCR, the repertoire was profiled, and TCRdb retains in-frame clones only, with some absent. The data contain roughly 220,000 clones, around 90% of them seen just once; the ten biggest clones take up 1.1%. The source is a young woman in good health and CMV-seronegative. Sequenced: PBMCs. J is TRBJ2-7 and V is TRBV9; 10 nucleotides agree with TRBD2. The chain's CDR3 is CASSLIAGGSIGEQYF. Here the CDR3 DNA reads TGTGCCAGCAGCTTAATAGCGGGAGGTTCGATCGGCGAGCAGTACTTC. The full variable domain, in which reference TRBV9 and TRBJ2-7 provide the parts outside the CDR3, is DSGVTQTPKHLITATGQRVTLRCSPRSGDLSVYWYQQSLDQGLQFLIQYYNGEERAKGNILERFSAQQFPDLHSELNLSSLELGDSALYFCASSLIAGGSIGEQYFGPGTRLTVT.